This TCR beta chain comes out of a study of OX40 agonist ivuxolimab in advanced cancers. For the study at large: Intravenous ivuxolimab was administered to patients every 2 weeks at 0.01 to 10 mg/kg. Earlier treatment with anti-PD-1, anti-PD-L1 or anti-CTLA-4 was permitted, and roughly 42% had received some.

Concerning this clone: The antigen is undetermined.

Findings and caveats of the study: Clonal expansion from baseline to week 6 occurred in both CD4+ and CD8+ T cells.

This CDR3 is 12 amino acids long. V was cut by 3 bases and J by 2 bases, with 4 bases left in between. Germline V CDR1 and CDR2: ENHRY, SYGVKD. The timepoints at which blood was sampled were baseline, cycle 4 day 1, and cycle 7 day 1. Data came from immunoSEQ multiplex PCR; TCRdb stores just in-frame clones and leaves some out. This table holds 40,000 to 45,000 clones, around 88% found once. The sequenced sample was CD4+ or CD8+ T cells sorted from blood, obtained in a trial of the OX40 agonist ivuxolimab. The V gene is TRBV10-3, the J gene TRBJ1-2; unclear D gene. The TCR comes from an adult with an advanced solid tumor such as melanoma, head and neck, liver or kidney cancer. The CDR3 DNA follows: TGTGCCATCAGTGAAGGGAACTATGGCTACACCTTC. It yields the protein CAISEGNYGYTF.